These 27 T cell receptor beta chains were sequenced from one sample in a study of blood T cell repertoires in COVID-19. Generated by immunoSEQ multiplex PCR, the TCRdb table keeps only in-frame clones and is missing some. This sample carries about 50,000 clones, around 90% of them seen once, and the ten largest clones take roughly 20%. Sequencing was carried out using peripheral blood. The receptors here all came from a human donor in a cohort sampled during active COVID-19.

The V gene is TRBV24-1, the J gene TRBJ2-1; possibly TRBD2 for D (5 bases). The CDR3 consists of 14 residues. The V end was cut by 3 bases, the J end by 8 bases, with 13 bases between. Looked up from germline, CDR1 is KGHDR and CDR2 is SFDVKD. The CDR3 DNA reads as TGTGCCACCAGTGATCCCAGGTCTAGCCATGAGCAGTTCTTC. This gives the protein CATSDPRSSHEQFF.

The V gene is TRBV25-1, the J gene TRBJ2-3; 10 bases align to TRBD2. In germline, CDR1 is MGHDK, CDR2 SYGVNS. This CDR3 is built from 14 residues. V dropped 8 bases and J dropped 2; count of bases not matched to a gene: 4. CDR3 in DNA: TGTGCCAGCCAGCGGGGGGGGTCCACAGATACGCAGTATTTT. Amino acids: CASQRGGSTDTQYF.

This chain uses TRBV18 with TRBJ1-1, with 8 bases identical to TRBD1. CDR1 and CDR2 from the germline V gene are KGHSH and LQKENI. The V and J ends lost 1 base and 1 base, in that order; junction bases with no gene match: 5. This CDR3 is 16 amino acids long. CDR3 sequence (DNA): TGTGCCAGCTCACCACAGGAAGGACAGGGGAACACTGAAGCTTTCTTT. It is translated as CASSPQEGQGNTEAFF.

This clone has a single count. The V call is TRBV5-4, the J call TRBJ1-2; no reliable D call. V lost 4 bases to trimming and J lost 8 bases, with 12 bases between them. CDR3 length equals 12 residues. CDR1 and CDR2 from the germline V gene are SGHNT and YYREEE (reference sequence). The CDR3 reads CASSPVRGGYTF. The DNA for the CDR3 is TGTGCCAGCAGCCCCGTACGAGGGGGCTACACCTTC.

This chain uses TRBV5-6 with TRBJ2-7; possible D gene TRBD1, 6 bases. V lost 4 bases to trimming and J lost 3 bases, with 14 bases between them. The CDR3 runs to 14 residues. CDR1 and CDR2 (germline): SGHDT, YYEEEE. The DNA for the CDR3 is TGTGCCAGCAGCGGGGGCAGTGGCCTCTACGAGCAGTACTTC. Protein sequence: CASSGGSGLYEQYF.

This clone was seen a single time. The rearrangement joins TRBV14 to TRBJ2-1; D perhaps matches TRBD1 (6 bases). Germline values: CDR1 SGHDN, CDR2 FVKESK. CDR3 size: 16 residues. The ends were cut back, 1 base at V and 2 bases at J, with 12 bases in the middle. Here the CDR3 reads CASSQGYRVTYNEQFF. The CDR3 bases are TGTGCCAGCAGCCAAGGCTACAGGGTAACCTACAATGAGCAGTTCTTC. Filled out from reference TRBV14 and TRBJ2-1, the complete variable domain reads EAGVTQFPSHSVIEKGQTVTLRCDPISGHDNLYWYRRVMGKEIKFLLHFVKESKQDESGMPNNRFLAERTGGTYSTLKVQPAELEDSGVYFCASSQGYRVTYNEQFFGPGTRLTVL.

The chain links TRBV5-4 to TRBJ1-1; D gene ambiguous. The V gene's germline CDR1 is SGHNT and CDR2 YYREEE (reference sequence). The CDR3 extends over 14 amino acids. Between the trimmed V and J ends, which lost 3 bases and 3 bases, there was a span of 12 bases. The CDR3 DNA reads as TGTGCCAGCAGCTCCCCGGGAGGGTACACTGAAGCTTTCTTT. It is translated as CASSSPGGYTEAFF.

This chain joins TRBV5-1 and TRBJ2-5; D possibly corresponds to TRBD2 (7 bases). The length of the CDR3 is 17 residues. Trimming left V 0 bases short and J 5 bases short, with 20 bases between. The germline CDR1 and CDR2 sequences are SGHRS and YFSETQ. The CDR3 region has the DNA TGCGCCAGCAGCTTGGCCCCTCTCGCGGGGGCTGGGGAGACCCAGTACTTC. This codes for CASSLAPLAGAGETQYF.

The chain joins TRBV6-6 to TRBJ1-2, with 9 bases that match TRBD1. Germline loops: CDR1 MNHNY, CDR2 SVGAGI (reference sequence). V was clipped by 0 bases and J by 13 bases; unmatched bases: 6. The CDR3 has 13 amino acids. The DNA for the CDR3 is TGTGCCAGCAGTTACTCGGGACAGGGCCTTGGCACCTTC. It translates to CASSYSGQGLGTF.

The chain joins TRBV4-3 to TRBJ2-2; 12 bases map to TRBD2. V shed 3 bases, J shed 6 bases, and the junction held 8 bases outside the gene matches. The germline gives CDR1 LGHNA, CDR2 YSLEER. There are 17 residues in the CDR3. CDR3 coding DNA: TGCGCCAGCAGCCAGTCGCTAGCGGGGGGGGTCTCCGGGGAGCTGTTTTTT. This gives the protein CASSQSLAGGVSGELFF.

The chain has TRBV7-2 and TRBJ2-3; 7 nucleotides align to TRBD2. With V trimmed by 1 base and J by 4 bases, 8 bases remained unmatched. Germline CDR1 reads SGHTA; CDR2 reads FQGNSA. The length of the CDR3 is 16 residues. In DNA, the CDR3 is TGTGCCAGCAGCTTAGGTGGGGGGGGAAGGCCAGATACGCAGTATTTT. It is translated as CASSLGGGGRPDTQYF.

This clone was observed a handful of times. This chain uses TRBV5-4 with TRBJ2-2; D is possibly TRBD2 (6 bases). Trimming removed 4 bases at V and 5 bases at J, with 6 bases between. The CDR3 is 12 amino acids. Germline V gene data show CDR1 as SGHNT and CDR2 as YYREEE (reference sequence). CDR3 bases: TGTGCCAGCAGCGGGACTACCGGGGAGCTGTTTTTT. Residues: CASSGTTGELFF. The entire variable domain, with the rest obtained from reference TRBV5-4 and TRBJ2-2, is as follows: ETGVTQSPTHLIKTRGQQVTLRCSSQSGHNTVSWYQQALGQGPQFIFQYYREEENGRGNFPPRFSGLQFPNYSSELNVNALELDDSALYLCASSGTTGELFFGEGSRLTVL.

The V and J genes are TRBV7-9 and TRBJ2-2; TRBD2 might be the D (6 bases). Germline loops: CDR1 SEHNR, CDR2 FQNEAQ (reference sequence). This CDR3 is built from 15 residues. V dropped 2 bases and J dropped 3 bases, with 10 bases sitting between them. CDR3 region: CASSLSPGDTGELFF. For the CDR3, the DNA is TGTGCCAGCAGCTTATCCCCGGGGGACACCGGGGAGCTGTTTTTT.

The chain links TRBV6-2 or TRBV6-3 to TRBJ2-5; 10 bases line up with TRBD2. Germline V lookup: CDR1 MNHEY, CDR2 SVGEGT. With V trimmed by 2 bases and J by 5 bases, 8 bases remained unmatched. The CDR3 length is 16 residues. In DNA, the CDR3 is TGTGCCAGCAGTTACCGGAGCGGGGGGGCCCGGGAGACCCAGTACTTC. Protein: CASSYRSGGARETQYF.

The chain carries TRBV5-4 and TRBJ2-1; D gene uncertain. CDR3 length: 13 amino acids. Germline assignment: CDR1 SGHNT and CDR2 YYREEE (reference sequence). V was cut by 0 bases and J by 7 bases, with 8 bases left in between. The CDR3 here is CASSLDPGNEQFF. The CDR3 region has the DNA TGTGCCAGCAGCTTGGACCCCGGGAATGAGCAGTTCTTC.

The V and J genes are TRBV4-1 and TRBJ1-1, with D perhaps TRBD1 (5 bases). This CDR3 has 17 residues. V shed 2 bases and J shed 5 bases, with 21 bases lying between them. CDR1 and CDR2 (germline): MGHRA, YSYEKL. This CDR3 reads CASSQFPGAGGWTEAFF. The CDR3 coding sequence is TGCGCCAGCAGCCAATTCCCCGGGGCTGGAGGGTGGACTGAAGCTTTCTTT.

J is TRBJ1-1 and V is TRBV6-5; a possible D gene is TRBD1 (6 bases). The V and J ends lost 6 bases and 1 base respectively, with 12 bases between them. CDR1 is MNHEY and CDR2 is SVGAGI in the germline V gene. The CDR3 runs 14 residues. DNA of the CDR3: TGTGCCAGCAGGATTGGACAGAAGAACACTGAAGCTTTCTTT. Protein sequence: CASRIGQKNTEAFF.

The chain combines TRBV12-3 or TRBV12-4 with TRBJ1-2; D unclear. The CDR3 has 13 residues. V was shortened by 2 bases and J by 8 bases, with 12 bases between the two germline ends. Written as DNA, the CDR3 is TGTGCCAGCAGTTTAAGGGAGGGTGACGGCTACACCTTC. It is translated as CASSLREGDGYTF.

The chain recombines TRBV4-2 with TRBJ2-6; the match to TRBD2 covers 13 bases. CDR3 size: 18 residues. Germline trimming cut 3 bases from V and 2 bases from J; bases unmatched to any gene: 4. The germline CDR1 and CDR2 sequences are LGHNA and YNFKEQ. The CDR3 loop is CASSHLGLAGAGANVLTF. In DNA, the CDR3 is TGTGCCAGCAGCCACCTCGGACTAGCGGGGGCTGGGGCCAACGTCCTGACTTTC.

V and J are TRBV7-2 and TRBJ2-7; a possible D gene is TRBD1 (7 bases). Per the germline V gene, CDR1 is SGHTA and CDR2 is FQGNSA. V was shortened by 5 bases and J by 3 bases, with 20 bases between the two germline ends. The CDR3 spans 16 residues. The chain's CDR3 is CASSPHGRGAGYEQYF. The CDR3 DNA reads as TGTGCCAGCAGCCCCCACGGCAGGGGGGCTGGCTACGAGCAGTACTTC. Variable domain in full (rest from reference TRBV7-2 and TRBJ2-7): GAGVSQSPSNKVTEKGKDVELRCDPISGHTALYWYRQSLGQGLEFLIYFQGNSAPDKSGLPSDRFSAERTGGSVSTLTIQRTQQEDSAVYLCASSPHGRGAGYEQYFGPGTRLTVT.

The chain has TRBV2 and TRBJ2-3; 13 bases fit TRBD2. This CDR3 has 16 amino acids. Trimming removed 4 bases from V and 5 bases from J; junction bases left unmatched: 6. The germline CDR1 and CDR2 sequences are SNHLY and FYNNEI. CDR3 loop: CASSGILAGGRDTQYF. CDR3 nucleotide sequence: TGTGCCAGCAGTGGAATACTAGCGGGGGGGAGAGATACGCAGTATTTT.

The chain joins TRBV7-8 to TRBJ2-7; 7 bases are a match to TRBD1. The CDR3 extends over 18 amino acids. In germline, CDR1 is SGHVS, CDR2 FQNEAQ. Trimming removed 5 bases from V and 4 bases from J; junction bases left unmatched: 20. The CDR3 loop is CASSRGAPNRGGKYEQYF. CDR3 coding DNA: TGTGCCAGCAGCCGAGGGGCCCCGAACAGGGGTGGGAAATACGAGCAGTACTTC.

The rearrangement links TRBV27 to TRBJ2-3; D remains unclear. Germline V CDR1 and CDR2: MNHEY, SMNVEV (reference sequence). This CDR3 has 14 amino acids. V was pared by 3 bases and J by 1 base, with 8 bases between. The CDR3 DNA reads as TGTGCCAGCAGTTTGGCTAGTGGCACAGATACGCAGTATTTT. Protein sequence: CASSLASGTDTQYF.

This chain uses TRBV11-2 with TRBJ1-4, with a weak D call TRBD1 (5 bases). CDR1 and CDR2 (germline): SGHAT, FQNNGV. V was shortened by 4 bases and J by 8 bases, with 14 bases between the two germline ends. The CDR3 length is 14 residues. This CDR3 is CASSWAGSQEKLFF. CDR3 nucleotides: TGTGCCAGCAGCTGGGCAGGGTCTCAGGAAAAACTGTTTTTT. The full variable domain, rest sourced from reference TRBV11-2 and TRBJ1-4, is EAGVAQSPRYKIIEKRQSVAFWCNPISGHATLYWYQQILGQGPKLLIQFQNNGVVDDSQLPKDRFSAERLKGVDSTLKIQPAKLEDSAVYLCASSWAGSQEKLFFGSGTQLSVL.

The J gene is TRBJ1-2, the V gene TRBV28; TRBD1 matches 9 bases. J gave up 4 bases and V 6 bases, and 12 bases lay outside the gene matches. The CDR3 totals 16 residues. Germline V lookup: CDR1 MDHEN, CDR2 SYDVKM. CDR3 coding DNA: TGTGCCAGCAGCTTCCCACGCGGACAGGGGAGCTATGGCTACACCTTC. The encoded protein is CASSFPRGQGSYGYTF.

CDR3 amino acids: CASSLVVGTPYEQYF. The CDR3 nucleotides read TGTGCCAGCAGCTTAGTGGTCGGGACACCCTACGAGCAGTACTTC. The chain combines TRBV7-9 with TRBJ2-7; perhaps TRBD1 as D (6 bases). The ends were cut back, 1 base at V and 2 bases at J, with 12 bases in the middle. The CDR3 spans 15 residues. Germline V lookup: CDR1 SEHNR, CDR2 FQNEAQ (reference sequence). The full variable domain, its missing parts supplied by reference TRBV7-9 and TRBJ2-7, is DTGVSQNPRHKITKRGQNVTFRCDPISEHNRLYWYRQTLGQGPEFLTYFQNEAQLEKSRLLSDRFSAERPKGSFSTLEIQRTEQGDSAMYLCASSLVVGTPYEQYFGPGTRLTVT.

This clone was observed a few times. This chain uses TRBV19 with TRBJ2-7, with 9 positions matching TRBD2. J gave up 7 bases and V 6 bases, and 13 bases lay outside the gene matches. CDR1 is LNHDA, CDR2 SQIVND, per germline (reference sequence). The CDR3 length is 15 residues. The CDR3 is CASSPGWLAGREQYF. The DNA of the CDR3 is TGTGCCAGTAGCCCCGGCTGGCTAGCGGGGAGGGAGCAGTACTTC.